Listed below are T cell receptor beta chains from one sample, sequenced in a study of shared clonotypes between healthy human individuals. The protocol was immunoSEQ multiplex PCR, while the TCRdb copy is restricted to in-frame clones and leaves out a portion. Among roughly 2.1 million clones listed, more than 85% were seen once. Sequencing input: naive CD8+ T cells from PBMCs. The receptors come from a man aged 18 to 30 in good health. Some clones in this sample may be carry-over from other donors' samples. The CDR3 runs from the conserved cysteine through the conserved F or W. The D gene is left open where the match is weak. Size is stated for part of the rows, as once, few or many counts, or as a class when the clone is expanded.

cdr3_length: 14; j_call: TRBJ2-7; v_call: TRBV6-1; d_call: NA; clone_size: NA; cdr3_aa: CASSEPTIPREQYF; cdr3_nt: TGTGCCAGCAGTGAGCCGACTATCCCGCGCGAGCAGTACTTC
cdr3_length: 14; j_call: TRBJ1-1; v_call: TRBV16; d_call: TRBD1; clone_size: NA; cdr3_aa: CASSQPTGVPEAFF; cdr3_nt: TGTGCCAGCAGCCAGCCCACAGGGGTCCCTGAAGCTTTCTTT
cdr3_length: 13; j_call: TRBJ2-7; v_call: TRBV7-9; d_call: TRBD1; clone_size: NA; cdr3_aa: CASSLQGQARQYF; cdr3_nt: TGTGCCAGCAGCTTACAGGGACAGGCTAGGCAGTACTTC
cdr3_length: 16; j_call: TRBJ2-2; v_call: TRBV7-9; d_call: NA; clone_size: NA; cdr3_aa: CASSLAPAANTGELFF; cdr3_nt: TGTGCCAGCAGCTTAGCCCCAGCGGCGAACACCGGGGAGCTGTTTTTT
cdr3_length: 17; j_call: TRBJ1-2; v_call: TRBV4-1; d_call: TRBD1; clone_size: NA; cdr3_aa: CASSQVAGTGRLYGYTF; cdr3_nt: TGCGCCAGCAGCCAAGTAGCTGGGACAGGGCGATTATATGGCTACACCTTC
cdr3_length: 15; j_call: TRBJ2-3; v_call: TRBV28; d_call: NA; clone_size: NA; cdr3_aa: CASSLFRGATDTQYF; cdr3_nt: TGTGCCAGCAGTTTGTTTCGTGGGGCCACAGATACGCAGTATTTT
cdr3_length: 13; j_call: TRBJ2-1; v_call: TRBV5-1; d_call: NA; clone_size: NA; cdr3_aa: CASSLEWGNEQFF; cdr3_nt: TGCGCCAGCAGCTTGGAATGGGGAAATGAGCAGTTCTTC
cdr3_length: 17; j_call: TRBJ1-2; v_call: TRBV10-2; d_call: NA; clone_size: NA; cdr3_aa: CASSEDLGGSPNYGYTF; cdr3_nt: TGCGCCAGCAGTGAGGACTTAGGGGGATCTCCGAACTATGGCTACACCTTC
cdr3_length: 15; j_call: TRBJ2-7; v_call: TRBV18; d_call: NA; clone_size: NA; cdr3_aa: CASSPPRGSSYEQYF; cdr3_nt: TGTGCCAGCTCACCACCTAGGGGGAGCTCCTACGAGCAGTACTTC
cdr3_length: 15; j_call: TRBJ1-2; v_call: TRBV9; d_call: NA; clone_size: NA; cdr3_aa: CASSVDGSPLYGYTF; cdr3_nt: TGTGCCAGCAGCGTAGACGGGTCCCCACTCTATGGCTACACCTTC
cdr3_length: 13; j_call: TRBJ2-7; v_call: TRBV4-1; d_call: NA; clone_size: NA; cdr3_aa: CASSQDGPYEQYF; cdr3_nt: TGCGCCAGCAGCCAAGATGGGCCCTACGAGCAGTACTTC
cdr3_length: 13; j_call: TRBJ1-2; v_call: TRBV5-8; d_call: NA; clone_size: once; cdr3_aa: CASSLGNLYGYTF; cdr3_nt: TGTGCCAGCAGCTTGGGCAACCTCTATGGCTACACCTTC
cdr3_length: 12; j_call: TRBJ2-1; v_call: TRBV6-5; d_call: NA; clone_size: NA; cdr3_aa: CASRGLHLEWFF; cdr3_nt: TGTGCCAGCAGGGGACTCCACTTGGAATGGTTCTTC
cdr3_length: 14; j_call: TRBJ2-1; v_call: TRBV19; d_call: NA; clone_size: NA; cdr3_aa: CASSMGGAYNEQFF; cdr3_nt: TGTGCCAGTAGTATGGGCGGGGCCTACAATGAGCAGTTCTTC
cdr3_length: 15; j_call: TRBJ2-7; v_call: TRBV6-1; d_call: NA; clone_size: NA; cdr3_aa: CASSTWEQGYYEQYF; cdr3_nt: TGTGCCAGCAGTACGTGGGAACAGGGCTACTACGAGCAGTACTTC
cdr3_length: 15; j_call: TRBJ1-5; v_call: TRBV7-9; d_call: NA; clone_size: NA; cdr3_aa: CASSGGQHSNQPQHF; cdr3_nt: TGTGCCTCGTCGGGAGGACAGCATAGCAATCAGCCCCAGCATTTT
cdr3_length: 14; j_call: TRBJ1-2; v_call: TRBV5-1; d_call: NA; clone_size: NA; cdr3_aa: CASSHQGRDYGYTF; cdr3_nt: TGCGCCAGCAGCCACCAGGGTAGGGACTATGGCTACACCTTC
cdr3_length: 11; j_call: TRBJ2-7; v_call: TRBV10-3; d_call: NA; clone_size: NA; cdr3_aa: CAISSGYEQYF; cdr3_nt: TGTGCCATCAGTTCAGGGTACGAGCAGTACTTC
cdr3_length: 15; j_call: TRBJ2-7; v_call: TRBV7-8; d_call: NA; clone_size: NA; cdr3_aa: CASSLAVGGQDEQYF; cdr3_nt: TGTGCCAGCAGCTTAGCGGTCGGGGGCCAGGACGAGCAGTACTTC
cdr3_length: 12; j_call: TRBJ2-7; v_call: TRBV19; d_call: NA; clone_size: NA; cdr3_aa: CASSIAGDEQYF; cdr3_nt: TGTGCCAGTAGTATAGCAGGAGACGAGCAGTACTTC